This T cell receptor beta chain is drawn from a study of T cell responses to AZD1222 COVID-19 vaccine. Overall study findings and caveats: Variant regions that are unmutated are reportedly the target of nearly half of spike-specific TCRs. Recipients of AZD1222 seropositive at baseline numbered only 5 or 6. White British donors predominated, females outnumbered males, and clonal diversity was possibly underestimated. Vaccination with two AZD1222 doses was followed by a rise in Spike-specific TCR breadth and depth.

Profiled with immunoSEQ multiplex PCR; TCRdb holds only in-frame clones, not every one. Here the sample spans about 180,000 clones, approximately 86% being singletons. V was shortened by 5 bases and J by 4 bases, with 14 bases between the two germline ends. Germline V gene sequence: CDR1 LNHDA, CDR2 SQIVND (reference sequence). This CDR3 is built from 14 residues. A note on this clone: Its antigen remains unknown.

The chain joins TRBV19 to TRBJ1-1, with D hard to call. The material sequenced was peripheral blood, taken 28 days after the second AZD1222 dose. The clonotype was recovered from an adult who received the AZD1222 COVID-19 vaccine. The CDR3 spells CASSSPGRGTEAFF. CDR3 in DNA: TGTGCCAGTAGTTCTCCCGGGAGAGGCACTGAAGCTTTCTTT. The whole variable domain, filled in from reference TRBV19 and TRBJ1-1, reads DGGITQSPKYLFRKEGQNVTLSCEQNLNHDAMYWYRQDPGQGLRLIYYSQIVNDFQKGDIAEGYSVSREKKESFPLTVTSAQKNPTAFYLCASSSPGRGTEAFFGQGTRLTVV.